Below are 18 T cell receptor beta chains sequenced from a single sample in a study of blood T cell repertoires in COVID-19 (dated by TCRdb to the early 2020s). To prepare the library, the immunoSEQ multiplex PCR assay was applied. Here the immuneACCESS table is served through TCRdb, limited to in-frame sequences with V and J called. Missing clones are a known gap in these copies; in checked studies unresolved V genes cover under half, and the rest lacks a known reason. Recorded for this sample are approximately 210,000 clones; just under 85% of them occurred a single time. The ten largest clones represent about 15% of the sample. The sequenced material came from PBMCs or T cells enriched from blood (not recorded which). Receptor source: a man aged 40-50 years who had recovered from COVID-19.

The V call is TRBV13, the J call TRBJ2-3; 12 bases line up with TRBD2. This CDR3 region has 18 residues. Germline V lookup: CDR1 PRHDT, CDR2 FYEKMQ (reference sequence). The J segment lost 3 bases and the V segment lost 0 bases, leaving 7 bases of the junction unmatched. As DNA, the CDR3 is TGTGCCAGCAGCTTAGGCCCTAGCGGGAGGGCCATTACAGATACGCAGTATTTT. Translating it yields CASSLGPSGRAITDTQYF.

CDR3 bases: TGTGCCAGCAGCCAAGCGGCGGGGGGGTCCGCTGGCTACACCTTC. Residues: CASSQAAGGSAGYTF. The rearrangement joins TRBV14 to TRBJ1-2; perhaps TRBD1 as D (5 bases). Germline V CDR1 and CDR2: SGHDN, FVKESK. Between the trimmed V and J ends, which lost 1 base and 7 bases, there was a span of 16 bases. The CDR3 totals 15 residues.

The V gene is TRBV11-2, the J gene TRBJ2-7; 9 bases are a match to TRBD1. Germline V gives CDR1 SGHAT, CDR2 FQNNGV. The CDR3 loop spans 17 amino acids. After removal of 1 base from V and 2 bases from J, the junction contained 9 bases not matched to a gene. The CDR3, as DNA: TGTGCCAGCAGCTTAGGGGACTGGGACAGGGTGCCCTACGAGCAGTACTTC. As protein: CASSLGDWDRVPYEQYF.

The chain is built from TRBV7-3 and TRBJ2-3; 11 positions match TRBD1. This CDR3 region has 14 residues. Germline CDR1 and CDR2: SGHTA and FQGTGA. Trimming cost V 5 bases and J 7 bases; bases outside gene matches: 5. CDR3: CASSPGQGANTQYF. The CDR3 nucleotides are TGTGCCAGCAGCCCAGGACAGGGGGCTAATACGCAGTATTTT.

This clone was counted only a few times. The genes are TRBV5-1 and TRBJ2-3; maybe TRBD2 (5 bases). V was pared by 0 bases and J by 5 bases, with 10 bases between. The CDR3 has 14 amino acids. CDR1 and CDR2 from the germline V gene are SGHRS and YFSETQ. CDR3 bases: TGCGCCAGCAGCTTGGCCGCCGGGATAGATACGCAGTATTTT. Amino acids: CASSLAAGIDTQYF.

This clone appeared a few times. The gene calls are TRBV7-9 and TRBJ1-1, with D possibly being TRBD1 (5 bases). Germline V gene sequence: CDR1 SEHNR, CDR2 FQNEAQ (reference sequence). Trimming shortened V by 0 bases and J by 6 bases, and 11 bases separated the two germline ends. The CDR3 totals 14 residues. The chain's CDR3 is CASSLASTGAEAFF. The CDR3 DNA reads as TGTGCCAGCAGCTTAGCTTCGACGGGGGCTGAAGCTTTCTTT.

The chain joins TRBV18 to TRBJ2-1, with 8 bases lining up with TRBD2. The V and J ends lost 1 base and 6 bases, in that order; junction bases with no gene match: 8. This CDR3 is built from 16 residues. Looked up from germline, CDR1 is KGHSH and CDR2 is LQKENI. CDR3 amino acids: CASSPLGLAGFNEQFF. The CDR3 bases are TGTGCCAGCTCACCACTCGGGCTAGCGGGTTTCAATGAGCAGTTCTTC.

The gene calls are TRBV12-2 and TRBJ1-5; the table's D call, TRBD1, was not checked against the DNA. TRBV12-2 is described as a pseudogene. This CDR3 region has 18 residues. CDR3 residues: CASRSSHSGTGKGQPQHF. CDR3 DNA sequence: TGTGCAAGTCGCTCCAGCCACTCGGGGACAGGGAAGGGTCAGCCCCAGCATTTT.

The chain uses TRBV5-1 and TRBJ1-1; D remains ambiguous. The CDR3 spans 14 residues. Trimming removed 6 bases from V and 3 bases from J, with 15 bases in between. In germline, CDR1 is SGHRS, CDR2 YFSETQ. CDR3 sequence reads: CASTPEEVHTEAFF. The CDR3 DNA follows: TGCGCCAGCACCCCGGAAGAGGTGCACACTGAAGCTTTCTTT.

The V and J genes are TRBV11-3 and TRBJ2-7, with unresolved D. V was clipped by 4 bases and J by 5 bases, with 12 bases between them. Germline loops: CDR1 SGHNT, CDR2 YENEEA. The CDR3 has 13 amino acids. This CDR3 is CASSYSPSHEQYF. As DNA, the CDR3 is TGTGCCAGCAGCTACTCCCCTAGTCACGAGCAGTACTTC. The full variable domain, with the rest looked up from reference TRBV11-3 and TRBJ2-7, is EAGVVQSPRYKIIEKKQPVAFWCNPISGHNTLYWYLQNLGQGPELLIRYENEEAVDDSQLPKDRFSAERLKGVDSTLKIQPAELGDSAVYLCASSYSPSHEQYFGPGTRLTVT.

The chain couples TRBV2 to TRBJ2-3, with 9 bases that match TRBD1. Trimming at V came to 5 bases and at J to 0 bases, leaving 3 bases not matched to a gene. Germline V CDR1 and CDR2: SNHLY, FYNNEI. This CDR3 region has 15 residues. CDR3 in amino acids: CASSPGTGSTDTQYF. CDR3 nucleotides: TGTGCCAGCAGTCCCGGGACAGGGAGCACAGATACGCAGTATTTT.

The chain couples TRBV29-1 to TRBJ1-4; 8 bases line up with TRBD1. Germline trimming cut 7 bases from V and 12 bases from J; bases unmatched to any gene: 7. Germline CDR1 SQVTM, CDR2 ANQGSEA. The CDR3 has 11 amino acids. CDR3 region: CSANDRGELFF. CDR3 DNA: TGCAGCGCCAACGACAGGGGTGAACTGTTTTTT. The full variable domain, with the rest looked up from reference TRBV29-1 and TRBJ1-4, is SAVISQKPSRDICQRGTSLTIQCQVDSQVTMMFWYRQQPGQSLTLIATANQGSEATYESGFVIDKFPISRPNLTFSTLTVSNMSPEDSSIYLCSANDRGELFFGSGTQLSVL.

This chain uses TRBV28 with TRBJ1-1, with D unclear. Looked up from germline, CDR1 is MDHEN and CDR2 is SYDVKM. V was pared by 3 bases and J by 1 base, with 12 bases between. The CDR3 is 15 residues long. The CDR3 spells CASSFPRGSNTEAFF. CDR3 DNA: TGTGCCAGCAGTTTCCCGCGGGGTTCGAACACTGAAGCTTTCTTT.

The chain links TRBV30 to TRBJ2-1, with 7 bases matching TRBD2. CDR3 length: 13 amino acids. The V and J ends lost 5 bases and 6 bases, in that order; junction bases with no gene match: 7. Germline loops: CDR1 GTSNPN, CDR2 SVGIG (reference sequence). This chain's CDR3 is CAWALSGANEQFF. The CDR3 DNA sequence: TGTGCCTGGGCCCTCAGCGGGGCCAATGAGCAGTTCTTC. The full variable domain, in which reference TRBV30 and TRBJ2-1 provide the parts outside the CDR3, is SQTIHQWPATLVQPVGSPLSLECTVEGTSNPNLYWYRQAAGRGLQLLFYSVGIGQISSEVPQNLSASRPQDRQFILSSKKLLLSDSGFYLCAWALSGANEQFFGPGTRLTVL.

This clone appeared many times. This chain links TRBV24-1 with TRBJ1-1; possibly TRBD1 for D (6 bases). CDR3 length equals 12 residues. Looked up from germline, CDR1 is KGHDR and CDR2 is SFDVKD. The germline V and J ends were trimmed by 5 bases and 8 bases, with 11 bases remaining between them. CDR3 sequence: CATSVNGQEAFF. In DNA, the CDR3 is TGTGCCACCAGTGTGAATGGACAGGAAGCTTTCTTT.

The chain links TRBV6-6 to TRBJ2-1, with D tentatively TRBD2 (5 bases). CDR1 MNHNY and CDR2 SVGAGI come from the germline V gene (reference sequence). This CDR3 has 16 amino acids. The V end was cut by 0 bases, the J end by 4 bases, with 13 bases between. CDR3 DNA sequence: TGTGCCAGCAGTTACTCGAACCGCGGGTCTTACAATGAGCAGTTCTTC. Its protein is CASSYSNRGSYNEQFF.

This sequence joins TRBV27 and TRBJ1-6, with 9 positions matching TRBD1. The CDR3 loop spans 14 amino acids. The germline V gene encodes CDR1 MNHEY and CDR2 SMNVEV (reference sequence). The V gene end was trimmed by 5 bases and the J gene end by 10 bases; junction bases not matched to a gene: 6. CDR3 sequence: CASSLGTGHSPLHF. The CDR3 DNA follows: TGTGCCAGCAGTCTCGGGACAGGGCACTCACCCCTCCACTTT.

This CDR3 is CASSMDRGVKSEKLFF. The CDR3 coding sequence is TGTGCCAGTAGTATGGATCGGGGGGTGAAGAGTGAAAAACTGTTTTTT. This chain links TRBV19 with TRBJ1-4, with D perhaps TRBD1 (5 bases). The CDR3 spans 16 residues. V lost 3 bases and J 7 bases, leaving 18 bases between the germline ends. Germline V gene lookup returns CDR1 LNHDA and CDR2 SQIVND (reference sequence).